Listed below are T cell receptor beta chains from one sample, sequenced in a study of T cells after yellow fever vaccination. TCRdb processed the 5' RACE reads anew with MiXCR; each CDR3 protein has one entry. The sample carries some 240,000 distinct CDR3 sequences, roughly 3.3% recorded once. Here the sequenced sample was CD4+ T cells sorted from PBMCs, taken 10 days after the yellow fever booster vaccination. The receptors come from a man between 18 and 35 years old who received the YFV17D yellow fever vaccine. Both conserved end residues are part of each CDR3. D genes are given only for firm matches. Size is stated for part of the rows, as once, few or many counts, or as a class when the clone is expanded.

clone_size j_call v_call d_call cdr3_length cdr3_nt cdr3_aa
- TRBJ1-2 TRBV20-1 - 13 TGCAGTGTTGTACGGGGATCGTACTATGGCTACACCTTC CSVVRGSYYGYTF
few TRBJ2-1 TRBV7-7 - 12 TGTGCCAGCAGCGAGGACTTGGGTGAGCAGTTCTTC CASSEDLGEQFF
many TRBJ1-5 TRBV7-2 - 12 TGTGCCAGCAGCTTCGGGGGGCAGCCCCAGCATTTT CASSFGGQPQHF
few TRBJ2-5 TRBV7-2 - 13 TGTGCCAGCAGCTTAGACCCGACGGTCTCCCAGTACTTC CASSLDPTVSQYF
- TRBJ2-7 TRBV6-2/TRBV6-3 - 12 TGTGCCAGCGCCCCGTTAACCTACGAGCAGTACTTC CASAPLTYEQYF
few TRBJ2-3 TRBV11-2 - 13 TGTGCCAGCAGCTTAGTACAGGCAGATACGCAGTATTTT CASSLVQADTQYF
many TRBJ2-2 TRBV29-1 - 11 TGCAGCGGGGGGGACACCGGGGAGCTGTTTTTT CSGGDTGELFF
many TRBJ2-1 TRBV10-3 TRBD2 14 TGTGCCATCAGGACTAGCGGGGGGGCCAATGAGCAGTTCTTC CAIRTSGGANEQFF
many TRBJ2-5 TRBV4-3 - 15 TGCGCCAGCAGCCAAGAGTTCAGGATCCAAGAGACCCAGTACTTC CASSQEFRIQETQYF
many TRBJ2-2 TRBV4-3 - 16 TGCGCCAGCAGCCAAGAAGTCGGCTTCAACACCGGGGAGCTGTTTTTT CASSQEVGFNTGELFF